A selection of T cell receptor beta chains follows, all from one sample in a study of blood T cell repertoires in COVID-19. Libraries were prepared by immunoSEQ multiplex PCR; TCRdb keeps only in-frame clonotypes and omits some of them. Of just over 650,000 clones listed, approximately 90% are singletons. The sequenced material came from peripheral blood. The origin of the receptors is a woman under 30 with acute or convalescent COVID-19. The CDR3 runs from the conserved cysteine through the conserved F or W. The D gene is left open where the match is weak. Not all rows give a size; the values are once, few, many and, for expanded clones, a class.

j_call	d_call	v_call	clone_size	cdr3_nt	cdr3_aa
TRBJ1-1	-	TRBV7-3	-	TGTGCCAGCAGCTTAGGCGGAAGGAACACTGAAGCTTTCTTT	CASSLGGRNTEAFF
TRBJ1-2	TRBD1	TRBV13	-	TGTGCCAGCAGCTCCCTGGACAGGGGAGATGGCTACACCTTC	CASSSLDRGDGYTF
TRBJ1-2	-	TRBV6-1	-	TGTGCCAGCAGTTTAGACACAGCTAACTATGGCTACACCTTC	CASSLDTANYGYTF
TRBJ1-1	-	TRBV9	-	TGTGCCAGCGGACGGGGGAACACTGAAGCTTTCTTT	CASGRGNTEAFF
TRBJ2-3	-	TRBV7-2	many	TGTGCCAGCAGCTTAGAGACAGCTTCCCGTGGCACAGATACGCAGTATTTT	CASSLETASRGTDTQYF
TRBJ2-3	TRBD1	TRBV29-1	-	TGCAGCGCAGAGACAGGGAGAACAGATACGCAGTATTTT	CSAETGRTDTQYF
TRBJ2-6	TRBD1	TRBV4-1	-	TGCGCCAGCAGCCAAGATTTTTTTCGGGACAGGGTATCTGGGGCCAACGTCCTGACTTTC	CASSQDFFRDRVSGANVLTF
TRBJ1-2	TRBD1	TRBV29-1	-	TGCAGCGTTGAAGTGACAGGGAGAGGCTACACCTTC	CSVEVTGRGYTF
TRBJ1-6	TRBD1	TRBV4-1	-	TGCGCCAGCAGCCAGATTGGACAGGGGGAGAATTCACCCCTCCACTTT	CASSQIGQGENSPLHF
TRBJ2-5	-	TRBV7-2	-	TGTGCCAGCAGCTATGTCGTCAGGGGGGCCATGGGAGAGACCCAGTACTTC	CASSYVVRGAMGETQYF
TRBJ2-7	-	TRBV2	-	TGTGCCAGCAGTGCGCCCCCCCAGGGGACCTACGAGCAGTACTTC	CASSAPPQGTYEQYF
TRBJ1-1	-	TRBV4-3	-	TGCGCCAGCAGCCAAGGGGTGGCGGGTCACGAGGCTTTCTTT	CASSQGVAGHEAFF
TRBJ1-2	TRBD1	TRBV19	-	TGTGCCAGTAGTATAGTGGTGGACAGGGGGCTTTATGGCTACACCTTC	CASSIVVDRGLYGYTF
TRBJ2-4	TRBD1	TRBV6-5	-	TGTGCCAGCAGTTATTACGACAGGGGCAAAAACATTCAGTACTTC	CASSYYDRGKNIQYF
TRBJ2-1	TRBD2	TRBV7-9	-	TGTGCCAGCAGCTTCGCGGGGGGGCAGATAAATGAGCAGTTCTTC	CASSFAGGQINEQFF
TRBJ2-5	TRBD2	TRBV19	-	TGTGCCAGTAGACACGGGGGGGCCCAAGGGGGCCAGTACTTC	CASRHGGAQGGQYF
TRBJ1-2	-	TRBV10-3	-	TGTGCCATCAGTGAGAAAGGAACAACTACTAACTATGGCTACACCTTC	CAISEKGTTTNYGYTF
TRBJ1-1	-	TRBV19	-	TGTGCCACGGCGACAAGCCAGAACACTGAAGCTTTCTTT	CATATSQNTEAFF
TRBJ2-4	-	TRBV19	-	TGTGCCAGTAGTGCACAGGGTAGCAAAAACATTCAGTACTTC	CASSAQGSKNIQYF
TRBJ1-1	-	TRBV6-2/TRBV6-3	-	TGTGCCAGCAGCCCGGGACACGGGAACACTGAAGCTTTCTTT	CASSPGHGNTEAFF
TRBJ2-7	TRBD2	TRBV7-2	-	TGTGCCAGCAGCTTAGACACGGGGGGCTCCTACGAGCAGTACTTC	CASSLDTGGSYEQYF
TRBJ1-1	-	TRBV20-1	-	TGCAGTGCTAGTGGGGAGGGAACTGAAGCTTTCTTT	CSASGEGTEAFF
TRBJ2-1	TRBD2	TRBV27	-	TGTGCCAGCAGTTTATCTCGGGACTACTCGATTGAGCAGTTCTTC	CASSLSRDYSIEQFF
TRBJ2-7	TRBD1	TRBV9	once	TGTGCCAGCAGCGTAGCCGGGACAGTCGCCTACGAGCAGTACTTC	CASSVAGTVAYEQYF
TRBJ1-4	TRBD1	TRBV19	-	TGTGCCAGTAGGCGGACAGGGGGTAATGAAAAACTGTTTTTT	CASRRTGGNEKLFF
TRBJ2-7	TRBD1	TRBV5-1	-	TGCGCCAGCAGCCCAGGGCCCGACAGGGGGAACGAGCAGTACTTC	CASSPGPDRGNEQYF
TRBJ2-1	TRBD2	TRBV5-1	-	TGCGCCAGCAGCTTGGCGGGGACTAGCGGGGTGAACAATGAGCAGTTCTTC	CASSLAGTSGVNNEQFF
TRBJ1-2	-	TRBV6-5	-	TGTGCCAGCAGCCCCGGGTATGGCTACACCTTC	CASSPGYGYTF
TRBJ2-1	TRBD1	TRBV5-1	-	TGCGCCAGCAGCTCGTCCCGGGACAGGGGCGGTGGTGAGCAGTTCTTC	CASSSSRDRGGGEQFF
TRBJ2-1	-	TRBV5-1	-	TGCGCCAGCAGGTTAGACTACCAGCAGGTGAATGAGCAGTTCTTC	CASRLDYQQVNEQFF
TRBJ2-7	TRBD1	TRBV19	-	TGTGCCAGTAGTATCCCCGGGACAGGGGGCGAGCAGTACTTC	CASSIPGTGGEQYF
TRBJ1-1	-	TRBV6-5	-	TGTGCCCTACAAGGGGTTACTGAAGCTTTCTTT	CALQGVTEAFF
TRBJ1-2	-	TRBV7-2	-	TGTGCCAGCAGCTCACGGGGGGGGCTTAGTGGCTACACCTTC	CASSSRGGLSGYTF
TRBJ1-2	TRBD1	TRBV5-1	-	TGCGCCAGCAGCCTTCCAGGGGGCGTTAATGGCTACACCTTC	CASSLPGGVNGYTF
TRBJ1-5	-	TRBV11-3	-	TGTGCCAGCAGCTTAGAGACCCTAACAGGGAGAAATAGCAATCAGCCCCAGCATTTT	CASSLETLTGRNSNQPQHF
TRBJ1-6	-	TRBV5-1	-	TGCGCCAGCAGCTCGCGGTCGGAGGGGAATTCACCCCTCCACTTT	CASSSRSEGNSPLHF
TRBJ2-2	-	TRBV25-1	once	TGTGCCAGCAGTCGGACAGAAACCGGGGAGCTGTTTTTT	CASSRTETGELFF
TRBJ1-1	-	TRBV5-1	-	TGCGCCAGCAGCTTGGAGCACACTGAAGCTTTCTTT	CASSLEHTEAFF
TRBJ1-2	-	TRBV11-2	-	TGTGCCAGCAGCCCAGTCAGGGGCTCGCTTCAGTATGGCTACACCTTC	CASSPVRGSLQYGYTF
TRBJ2-3	-	TRBV24-1	-	TGTGCCACCAGTGAGCCCCTAGGCACAGATACGCAGTATTTT	CATSEPLGTDTQYF
TRBJ1-2	-	TRBV7-7	-	TGTGCCAGCAGCTTAAGGTGGGAGGGGGAAAAAAACTATGGCTACACCTTC	CASSLRWEGEKNYGYTF
TRBJ1-5	-	TRBV4-3	-	TGCGCCAGCAGCCAGACCCGGGACAAATATCAGCCCCAGCATTTT	CASSQTRDKYQPQHF
TRBJ2-7	-	TRBV19	-	TGTGCCAGTAGTACCGGTCCGGCGGGCGAGCAGTACTTC	CASSTGPAGEQYF
TRBJ1-5	-	TRBV2	-	TGTGCCAGCAGTGAACAGGGAGGGGCCGTCAATCAGCCCCAGCATTTT	CASSEQGGAVNQPQHF
TRBJ1-1	-	TRBV11-2	-	TGTGCCAGCAGCTTAGTCGGAGTAAACACTGAAGCTTTCTTT	CASSLVGVNTEAFF
TRBJ2-7	-	TRBV18	once	TGTGCCAGCTCACCAGAAAGGTCAGGGTTCTACGAGCAGTACTTC	CASSPERSGFYEQYF
TRBJ2-7	-	TRBV3-1/TRBV3-2	-	TGTGCCAGCAGCCAAGATCAGGGATTCCACGAGCAGTACTTC	CASSQDQGFHEQYF
TRBJ1-5	TRBD1	TRBV19	-	TGTGCCAGTAGCCCAACAGGGGCTCGGGATCAGCCCCAGCATTTT	CASSPTGARDQPQHF
TRBJ2-1	TRBD2	TRBV30	-	TGTGCCTGGAGGGTTAGCGGGGCCGGAAATGAGCAGTTCTTC	CAWRVSGAGNEQFF